This T cell receptor beta chain was captured by sequencing in a study of response to subunit inactivated influenza vaccine. The study, taken as a whole, reports: It was suggested by the authors that few new T cells are recruited by each seasonal influenza vaccination.

Germline lookup yields CDR1 SGHRS and CDR2 YFSETQ. CDR3 length: 17 amino acids. Trimming stripped 4 bases from V and 0 bases from J, with 19 bases between. This clonotype was seen at least ten times. Its antigen is still unknown. One entry per CDR3 protein, called by TCRdb with MiXCR from the RT-PCR reads. The repertoire consists of about 180,000 distinct CDR3 sequences, with about 9% occurring once and the leading ten covering 11%. The sequence was obtained from a man in his fifties or sixties who received an inactivated influenza vaccine. The material was non-naive T cells sorted from PBMCs, obtained on the day of vaccination. This chain uses TRBV5-1 with TRBJ1-2; D perhaps matches TRBD1 (6 bases). The CDR3 loop reads CASSAVGGRNPNYGYTF. CDR3 nucleotide sequence: TGCGCCAGCAGCGCCGTGGGGGGGCGAAATCCTAACTATGGCTACACCTTC. Based on the CDR3 plus reference TRBV5-1 and TRBJ1-2, the full variable domain is KAGVTQTPRYLIKTRGQQVTLSCSPISGHRSVSWYQQTPGQGLQFLFEYFSETQRNKGNFPGRFSGRQFSNSRSEMNVSTLELGDSALYLCASSAVGGRNPNYGYTFGSGTRLTVV.